These 22 T cell receptor beta chains came from one sample sequenced in a study of human T cells and chemical hapten exposure. TCRdb independently ran MiXCR on the RACE reads; one entry per CDR3 protein. The data show 250,000 or so distinct CDR3 sequences, with 7.5% to 9% seen just once and around 1.2% held by the top ten. Stated time point: pre-sensitization, week 0. Treatment given: therapeutic diphenylcyclopropenone sensitization with weekly scalp DPC. The material sequenced was whole blood, taken in connection with sensitization to the hapten diphenylcyclopropenone (DPC). The receptors were gathered from a man between 18 and 35 years old with alopecia areata. Some clones in this sample may be carry-over from other donors' samples.

In its sample, this clonotype was seen many times. J is TRBJ2-2 and V is TRBV29-1; 9 bases align to TRBD1. The CDR3 sequence is 15 residues long. From germline, CDR1 is SQVTM and CDR2 ANQGSEA. V was pared by 0 bases and J by 4 bases, with 3 bases of the junction left unmatched. CDR3 DNA: TGCAGCGTTGAAGACGTGACAGGGGGCACCGGGGAGCTGTTTTTT. Residues: CSVEDVTGGTGELFF.

V gene TRBV7-2 combines with J gene TRBJ2-5; D possibly matches TRBD1 or TRBD2 (5 bases each). The CDR3 is 15 amino acids. Germline CDR1 SGHTA, CDR2 FQGNSA. V lost 1 base and J 4 bases, leaving 13 bases between the germline ends. The chain's CDR3 is CASSLGQGEGETQYF. CDR3 in DNA: TGTGCCAGCAGCTTAGGGCAGGGAGAGGGAGAGACCCAGTACTTC.

This clonotype was detected a few times. The chain has TRBV2 and TRBJ2-5; D may be TRBD1 or TRBD2 (6 bases each). Germline-derived CDR1 and CDR2 are SNHLY and FYNNEI. V was trimmed by 5 bases and J by 3 bases, leaving 19 bases between them. This CDR3 spans 16 amino acids. CDR3 sequence: CASSTRGTTTKETQYF. The DNA of the CDR3 is TGTGCCAGCAGTACCCGCGGGACAACCACGAAAGAGACCCAGTACTTC.

This clonotype was observed a few times. V and J are TRBV6-6 and TRBJ1-2; 7 bases are a match to TRBD1. Trimming cost V 3 bases and J 6 bases; bases outside gene matches: 10. Germline CDR1 MNHNY, CDR2 SVGAGI (reference sequence). The CDR3 has 15 amino acids. In DNA form, the CDR3 reads TGTGCCAGCAGTTATTTTTACGGGACAGATCATGGCTACACCTTC. This encodes CASSYFYGTDHGYTF.

This clonotype was counted only a few times. The V call is TRBV18, the J call TRBJ1-4, with TRBD1 as a possible D gene (6 bases). Trimming cost V 0 bases and J 2 bases, with 10 bases left between them. The germline V gene has CDR1 KGHSH and CDR2 LQKENI. The CDR3 is made up of 16 amino acids. CDR3 sequence reads: CASSPPRGETNEKLFF. DNA of the CDR3: TGTGCCAGCTCACCACCGAGGGGGGAGACTAATGAAAAACTGTTTTTT. The complete variable domain, with remaining parts taken from reference TRBV18 and TRBJ1-4, reads NAGVMQNPRHLVRRRGQEARLRCSPMKGHSHVYWYRQLPEEGLKFMVYLQKENIIDESGMPKERFSAEFPKEGPSILRIQQVVRGDSAAYFCASSPPRGETNEKLFFGSGTQLSVL.

V is TRBV7-9 and J is TRBJ2-7, with D possibly matching TRBD2 (5 bases). This CDR3 has 12 residues. Looked up from germline, CDR1 is SEHNR and CDR2 is FQNEAQ (reference sequence). V lost 5 bases to trimming and J lost 3 bases, with 8 bases between them. The CDR3 DNA sequence: TGTGCCAGCAGCCCCGGGGACTACGAGCAGTACGTC. This codes for CASSPGDYEQYV.

There are many counts of this clonotype. J is TRBJ1-5 and V is TRBV4-1, with a possible D match to TRBD1 (5 bases). The germline CDR1 and CDR2 sequences are MGHRA and YSYEKL. This CDR3 is built from 16 residues. V dropped 3 bases and J dropped 4 bases, with 16 bases sitting between them. CDR3 nucleotide sequence: TGCGCCAGCAGCCAGAGTCGACAGCTTAAAAATCAGCCCCAGCATTTT. Protein: CASSQSRQLKNQPQHF.

This clonotype was seen ten or more times. In DNA form, the CDR3 reads TGCGCCAGCAGCCAGGCCGGACAGGCAGGCTATGGCTACACCTTC. Residues: CASSQAGQAGYGYTF. V usage is TRBV4-1 and J usage is TRBJ1-2; 7 bases align to TRBD1. The V segment lost 3 bases and the J segment 4 bases; nucleotides outside the gene matches: 8. The CDR3 loop spans 15 amino acids. Germline CDR1 is MGHRA and CDR2 is YSYEKL.

This chain joins TRBV10-3 and TRBJ2-7; D may correspond to TRBD1 or TRBD2 (6 bases each). V dropped 10 bases and J dropped 6 bases, with 16 bases sitting between them. CDR3 size: 12 residues. CDR1 is ENHRY, CDR2 SYGVKD, per germline. The CDR3 DNA reads as TGTGCCACGGGACTTTCGGGGGCCGAGCAGTACGTC. This gives the protein CATGLSGAEQYV.

This chain uses TRBV5-1 with TRBJ1-1; D possibly corresponds to TRBD1 (5 bases). Germline CDR1 reads SGHRS; CDR2 reads YFSETQ. The CDR3 sequence is 14 residues long. The V end lost 1 base, the J end lost 1 base, and 8 bases lay between the germline ends. The CDR3: CASSLWGENTEAFF. CDR3 nucleotide sequence: TGCGCCAGCAGCTTGTGGGGCGAGAACACTGAAGCTTTCTTT.

The gene calls are TRBV21-1 and TRBJ2-7; TRBD1 is the table's D call, not checked against the DNA. TRBV21-1 is a pseudogene locus. The length of the CDR3 is 17 residues. CDR3 residues: CASSSSGPGSLSYEQYV. CDR3 in DNA: TGTGCCAGCAGCTCAAGTGGGCCAGGGTCCCTTTCCTACGAGCAGTACGTC.

The chain links TRBV20-1 to TRBJ2-3; TRBD2 might be the D (6 bases). The V end was cut by 6 bases, the J end by 4 bases, with 20 bases between. This CDR3 region has 15 residues. From germline, CDR1 is DFQATT and CDR2 SNEGSKA (reference sequence). CDR3 residues: CSADGGGGVSDTQYF. The CDR3 DNA is TGCAGTGCCGACGGTGGCGGCGGGGTGTCAGATACGCAGTATTTT.

The table lists this clonotype with many counts. V and J are TRBV12-3 or TRBV12-4 and TRBJ2-7; no clear D. V lost 4 bases to trimming and J lost 1 base, with 11 bases between them. The CDR3 totals 14 residues. The CDR3 nucleotides read TGTGCCAGCAGTTACCAACTGGTGTCCTACGAGCAGTACTTC. This gives the protein CASSYQLVSYEQYF.

V gene TRBV5-1 combines with J gene TRBJ2-3, with D perhaps assigned TRBD1 or TRBD2 (5 bases each). Germline V gene data show CDR1 as SGHRS and CDR2 as YFSETQ. V was trimmed by 0 bases and J by 2 bases, leaving 13 bases between them. The CDR3 has 16 amino acids. CDR3 amino acids: CASSLESPGLTDTQYF. The CDR3 coding sequence is TGCGCCAGCAGCTTGGAATCCCCGGGGCTCACAGATACGCAGTATTTT.

The rearrangement uses TRBV3-1 and TRBJ1-1, with D tentatively TRBD1 (5 bases). The V gene lost 5 bases and the J gene lost 1 base, with 23 bases spanning the gap. CDR3 size: 18 residues. Germline CDR1 and CDR2: LGHDT and YNNKEL (reference sequence). The CDR3 is CASSSRSRAQVKNTEAFF. CDR3 nucleotide sequence: TGTGCCAGCAGCTCCCGATCGCGTGCACAGGTGAAGAACACTGAAGCTTTCTTT.

This chain links TRBV5-1 with TRBJ1-1, with a weak D call TRBD1 (6 bases). The CDR3 consists of 13 residues. Trimming took off 0 bases at V and 5 bases at J, with 8 bases between the two ends. Germline lookup yields CDR1 SGHRS and CDR2 YFSETQ. CDR3 sequence: CASSLVTGTEAFF. DNA for the CDR3: TGCGCCAGCAGCTTGGTAACAGGGACTGAAGCTTTCTTT.

This clonotype was detected many times. This rearrangement joins TRBV15 to TRBJ2-7, with D perhaps assigned TRBD1 or TRBD2 (5 bases each). This CDR3 has 15 residues. Germline CDR1 is LNHNV and CDR2 is YYDKDF (reference sequence). V shed 7 bases and J shed 0 bases, with 16 bases lying between them. The chain's CDR3 is CATTAWDASSYEQYV. The CDR3 DNA is TGTGCCACCACGGCCTGGGACGCAAGCTCCTACGAGCAGTACGTC.

A few counts support this clonotype. This chain links TRBV4-2 with TRBJ2-7, with 7 bases fitting TRBD1. The germline V gene encodes CDR1 LGHNA and CDR2 YNFKEQ. With V trimmed by 0 bases and J by 2 bases, 4 bases remained unmatched. The CDR3 has 15 amino acids. CDR3 loop: CASSQEDRKTYEQYF. CDR3 nucleotides: TGTGCCAGCAGCCAAGAGGACAGGAAAACCTACGAGCAGTACTTC.

This clonotype was detected only a few times. The rearrangement uses TRBV7-3 and TRBJ1-6; D is ambiguous. This CDR3 region has 13 residues. CDR1 and CDR2 (germline): SGHTA, FQGTGA. V shed 0 bases and J shed 11 bases, with 8 bases lying between them. The CDR3 reads CASSLTAGPPLHF. The CDR3 DNA reads TGTGCCAGCAGCTTAACTGCAGGTCCACCCCTCCACTTT.

This clonotype was observed a few times. The chain joins TRBV20-1 to TRBJ1-1; D is ambiguous. The CDR3 sequence is 14 residues long. Germline CDR1 and CDR2: DFQATT and SNEGSKA (reference sequence). Trimming pared 3 bases from V and 0 bases from J, leaving 11 bases between. Here the CDR3 DNA reads TGCAGTGCTAGCGAGGCATTACTGAACACTGAAGCTTTCTTT. Encoded protein: CSASEALLNTEAFF.

The rearrangement uses TRBV5-6 and TRBJ2-3; weak D call: TRBD2 (5 bases). Looked up from germline, CDR1 is SGHDT and CDR2 is YYEEEE. Trimming stripped 0 bases from V and 7 bases from J, with 6 bases between. The CDR3 runs to 12 residues. CDR3 bases: TGTGCCAGCAGCTTGGCCGGGAATACGCAGTATTTT. This translates into CASSLAGNTQYF.

The table lists this clonotype with a few counts. The chain employs TRBV4-3 and TRBJ1-1; no reliable D call. V lost 6 bases, J lost 1 base, and 9 bases lay in between. Germline values: CDR1 LGHNA, CDR2 YSLEER. The CDR3 extends over 13 amino acids. CDR3 DNA: TGCGCCAGCAGGCCTGCAGGGAACACTGAAGCTTTCTTT. Translated, it gives CASRPAGNTEAFF.